What follows is one T cell receptor beta chain and its context. Its specificity is unknown. The sample originates from a study of beta chain features in type 1 diabetes. Turning to the study itself: There were approximately 100 million sorted cells examined across all samples.

Notes on the study in general: Among patients with Type 1 diabetes, TCRB CDR3s were moderately but significantly shorter in every one of the four CD4+ subsets.

The CDR3 contains 14 residues. The germline V gene has CDR1 SGHRS and CDR2 YFSETQ. The V gene lost 0 bases and the J gene lost 5 bases, with 12 bases spanning the gap. TCRB transcripts that were expressed got sequenced, as all of the isolated RNA had been reverse transcribed. Each sample of naive, central memory or regulatory T cells had, on average, about 3.57 million reads. TCRdb keeps only in-frame clones here, not all; method: immunoSEQ multiplex PCR. The repertoire has about 180,000 clones, approximately 8.1% of them found once; the top ten carry approximately 0.5%. The clonotype was recovered from a man aged 18 to 30 with type 1 diabetes. The chain uses TRBV5-1 and TRBJ2-7; D unresolved. The sample comprised central memory CD4+ T cells from blood. The CDR3 DNA sequence: TGCGCCAGCAGCTTGGCGGAGAGCTTCCACGAGCAGTACTTC. Its protein is CASSLAESFHEQYF.